The sequence of this T cell receptor beta chain was determined in a study of OX40 agonist ivuxolimab in advanced cancers. Study-level information: The diagnoses of dose-escalation patients were hepatocellular carcinoma, melanoma, renal cell or head and neck cancer. Broader study findings: In the 0.1-3.0 mg/kg groups, partial responders showed among the lowest expansion.

For this clone: What it recognizes is unknown.

Looked up from germline, CDR1 is DFQATT and CDR2 is SNEGSKA (reference sequence). V dropped 4 bases and J dropped 8 bases, with 11 bases sitting between them. The CDR3 runs 11 residues. Libraries were prepared by immunoSEQ multiplex PCR; TCRdb keeps only in-frame clonotypes and omits some of them. The sample has under 15,000 clones; roughly 87% are singletons. Sequences were derived from CD4+ or CD8+ T cells sorted from blood, sampled in a trial of the OX40 agonist ivuxolimab. The sequence was obtained from an adult with an advanced solid tumor such as melanoma, head and neck, liver or kidney cancer. V usage is TRBV20-1 and J usage is TRBJ1-2; possible D gene TRBD1, 5 bases. The CDR3 loop is CSATGTGGYTF. The CDR3 DNA reads TGCAGTGCTACCGGGACTGGCGGCTACACCTTC.